These T cell receptor beta chains were read from a single sample in a study of blood T cell repertoires in COVID-19. This table comes from immunoSEQ multiplex PCR, and its TCRdb copy is limited to in-frame clones, with some not included. The profile covers roughly 64,000 clones, with roughly 88% appearing a single time and less than 6.5% taken by the ten largest. Sequencing was carried out using peripheral blood. The receptors derive from a woman between 55 and 75 years old with acute or convalescent COVID-19. Each CDR3 is given with its conserved first and last residue. A D gene is named only where the DNA matches it firmly. Clone size is not always given. Where it is, it says once, few, many or a class for expanded clones.

size	D	V	J	DNA	CDR3
NA	TRBD2	TRBV5-6	TRBJ2-3	TGTGCCAGCAGCTTTAGCGGGATCCCAGATACGCAGTATTTT	CASSFSGIPDTQYF
once	NA	TRBV9	TRBJ2-1	TGTGCCAGCAGCGTAGCCAGGGTTCAGGTCAATGAGCAGTTCTTC	CASSVARVQVNEQFF
NA	NA	TRBV5-1	TRBJ1-1	TGCGCCAGCAGCTCGTCAGGGATGGGCACTGAAGCTTTCTTT	CASSSSGMGTEAFF
NA	NA	TRBV5-4	TRBJ2-1	TGTGCCAGCAGCTCCCATACAGGGCTTTGGTCCAATGAGCAGTTCTTC	CASSSHTGLWSNEQFF
NA	TRBD1	TRBV11-2	TRBJ1-3	TGTGCCAGCAGCTTAGGGACAGGGGTCTCTGGAAACACCATATATTTT	CASSLGTGVSGNTIYF
NA	NA	TRBV10-3	TRBJ2-3	TGTGCCATCCCCCAGGGCGCCTCGGATACGCAGTATTTT	CAIPQGASDTQYF
NA	NA	TRBV5-1	TRBJ2-3	TGCGCCAGCAGCATCAACAGGGTGGATACGCAGTATTTT	CASSINRVDTQYF
NA	TRBD1	TRBV4-1	TRBJ1-2	TGCGCCAGCAGCCAGACCCGGGACAGAGATGGCTACACCTTC	CASSQTRDRDGYTF
NA	NA	TRBV7-6	TRBJ1-5	TGTGCCAGCAGCCAAGGACATGGAGATAGCAATCAGCCCCAGCATTTT	CASSQGHGDSNQPQHF
NA	NA	TRBV9	TRBJ1-1	TGTGCCAGCAGCGTAGAAGCCAGGGACACTGAAGCTTTCTTT	CASSVEARDTEAFF
once	NA	TRBV30	TRBJ1-2	TGTGCCTGGAGTGTAAGCCCTAACTATGGCTACACCTTC	CAWSVSPNYGYTF
NA	NA	TRBV9	TRBJ1-1	TGTGCCAGCAGCCCCTCACAGAACACTGAAGCTTTCTTT	CASSPSQNTEAFF
NA	NA	TRBV6-5	TRBJ2-1	TGTGCCAGCAGTCGTTGGGAGGATGAGCAGTTCTTC	CASSRWEDEQFF
NA	NA	TRBV29-1	TRBJ1-1	TGCAGCGTTGCGCAGGGGAAGATGAACACTGAAGCTTTCTTT	CSVAQGKMNTEAFF
NA	NA	TRBV6-4	TRBJ1-5	TGTGCCAGCAGTGACTTCCGCTTGGCCTCAGGTGGCGGCAATCAGCCCCAGCATTTT	CASSDFRLASGGGNQPQHF
NA	NA	TRBV7-2	TRBJ1-2	TGTGCCAGCAGCTCTACCTATGGCTACACCTTC	CASSSTYGYTF
NA	NA	TRBV6-1	TRBJ1-3	TGTGCCAGCAGTGAGTTCCTCGGTGACACCATATATTTT	CASSEFLGDTIYF
NA	NA	TRBV5-1	TRBJ1-3	TGCGCCAGCAGCTGGAAAACGACAGGCGACGACTCTGGAAACACCATATATTTT	CASSWKTTGDDSGNTIYF
few	NA	TRBV24-1	TRBJ2-1	TGTGCCACCAGTGACCCACACCACAATGAGCAGTTCTTC	CATSDPHHNEQFF
NA	TRBD1	TRBV11-2	TRBJ1-1	TGTGCCAGCAGCGGGGTGAGCAGGGGGGAGACTGAAGCTTTCTTT	CASSGVSRGETEAFF
NA	TRBD2	TRBV6-2/TRBV6-3	TRBJ2-2	TGTGCCAGCAGTTACAAGAAACCGGGACTAGCGGGGTTGGGCGGGGAGCTGTTTTTT	CASSYKKPGLAGLGGELFF
NA	NA	TRBV19	TRBJ2-5	TGTGCCAGTAGTAACCGGGGAGAGACCCAGTACTTC	CASSNRGETQYF
few	TRBD1	TRBV6-5	TRBJ2-7	TGTGCCAGCATAGTACAGGGGGCCTACGAGCAGTACTTC	CASIVQGAYEQYF
NA	TRBD1	TRBV5-4	TRBJ2-7	TGTGCCAGCAGCTCTGACAGGGGCAGCGAGCAGTACTTC	CASSSDRGSEQYF
NA	NA	TRBV5-5	TRBJ2-3	TGTGCCAGCAGCTTGCGGGGTCCAGATACGCAGTATTTT	CASSLRGPDTQYF
NA	NA	TRBV9	TRBJ1-1	TGTGCCAGCAGCGCCCGGTTAGACACTGAAGCTTTCTTT	CASSARLDTEAFF
NA	TRBD2	TRBV7-9	TRBJ2-5	TGTGCCAGCAGCACCCTTCTAGCGGCCCAAGAGACCCAGTACTTC	CASSTLLAAQETQYF
NA	TRBD2	TRBV30	TRBJ2-2	TGTGCCTGGAGTGTAGCGGGGGGGCACACCGGGGAGCTGTTTTTT	CAWSVAGGHTGELFF
NA	NA	TRBV5-4	TRBJ2-7	TGTGCCAGCAGCTTTGAGGGAAACTCCTACGAGCAGTACTTC	CASSFEGNSYEQYF
NA	NA	TRBV9	TRBJ2-5	TGTGCCAGCAGCGTAGGGCAGGGAACGGAGACCCAGTACTTC	CASSVGQGTETQYF
NA	TRBD2	TRBV27	TRBJ2-7	TGTGCCAGCAGCGCAACTAGCGGGGGGCCGGACGAGCAGTACTTC	CASSATSGGPDEQYF
NA	NA	TRBV30	TRBJ2-1	TGTGCCTGGGCGGGTAGCTCCTACAATGAGCAGTTCTTC	CAWAGSSYNEQFF
few	TRBD1	TRBV6-2/TRBV6-3	TRBJ1-2	TGTGCCAGCAGCTTAACAGGGGACTCCTATGGCTACACCTTC	CASSLTGDSYGYTF
NA	NA	TRBV11-3	TRBJ1-1	TGTGCCAGCAGCGTTTACAGGGAATCTGAAGCTTTCTTT	CASSVYRESEAFF
NA	NA	TRBV19	TRBJ1-1	TGTGCCAGTAGTACGGCGCGGGGAGTAAACACTGAAGCTTTCTTT	CASSTARGVNTEAFF
NA	NA	TRBV4-2	TRBJ1-1	TGTGCCAGCAGCCAAGCCTGGACAGCTGAAGCTTTCTTT	CASSQAWTAEAFF
NA	NA	TRBV6-5	TRBJ1-2	TGTGCCAGCGAGAGGATAGGAAACTATGGCTACACCTTC	CASERIGNYGYTF
NA	TRBD2	TRBV5-1	TRBJ2-1	TGCGCCAGCAGCTCAAGCGGGGGGAGCTCCTACAATGAGCAGTTCTTC	CASSSSGGSSYNEQFF
NA	NA	TRBV18	TRBJ1-1	TGTGCCAGCTCACCACTCGTACGGACATTGAACACTGAAGCTTTCTTT	CASSPLVRTLNTEAFF
NA	TRBD1	TRBV7-8	TRBJ1-1	TGTGCCAGCAGCCACTATATCCCCGGGACAGTCATGAACACTGAAGCTTTCTTT	CASSHYIPGTVMNTEAFF
NA	NA	TRBV5-1	TRBJ2-7	TGCGCCAGCAGCTGGTCCGGGACTCACTACGAGCAGTACTTC	CASSWSGTHYEQYF
NA	NA	TRBV4-1	TRBJ2-1	TGCGCCAGCAGCCAACGACGGGGGAGCGTAGACAATGAGCAGTTCTTC	CASSQRRGSVDNEQFF
NA	NA	TRBV2	TRBJ1-5	TGTGCCAGCAGTGAAGCGAGGCCAGGCAATCAGCCCCAGCATTTT	CASSEARPGNQPQHF
NA	NA	TRBV21-1	TRBJ1-5	TGTGCCAGCAGCTCCCTAGACAGGGGAGTCGATCAGCCCCAGCATTTT	CASSSLDRGVDQPQHF